The 10 T cell receptor beta chains reported below all come from one sample, sequenced in a study of blood T cell repertoires in COVID-19. TCRdb's copy holds only in-frame clones and misses some; the assay was immunoSEQ multiplex PCR. Of some 220,000 clones listed, approximately 85% are singletons. The sequencing sample was made of peripheral blood. These TCRs come from a man between 50 and 59 years old with COVID-19, enrolled during active disease.

The chain recombines TRBV5-1 with TRBJ2-1, with 7 bases that match TRBD2. Trimming took 0 bases from V and 12 from J; bases not matched to a gene: 6. The CDR3 has 13 amino acids. Germline CDR1 and CDR2: SGHRS and YFSETQ. CDR3 DNA: TGCGCCAGCAGCTTGGAGCCGGGGGGTGTGCAGTTCTTC. It codes for CASSLEPGGVQFF.

The V gene is TRBV18, the J gene TRBJ2-2; 7 nucleotides align to TRBD1. The germline gives CDR1 KGHSH, CDR2 LQKENI. CDR3 length: 14 residues. V trimming: 4 bases; J trimming: 2 bases; junction bases outside the gene matches: 1. The CDR3 is CASSRDRNTGELFF. CDR3 DNA: TGTGCCAGCTCACGGGACAGAAACACCGGGGAGCTGTTTTTT.

The rearrangement uses TRBV28 and TRBJ2-7, with 7 bases fitting TRBD1. This CDR3 spans 15 amino acids. J gave up 6 bases and V 1 base, and 9 bases lay outside the gene matches. In germline, CDR1 is MDHEN, CDR2 SYDVKM. CDR3: CASSLSGTDFSEQYF. The CDR3, as DNA: TGTGCCAGCAGTTTATCCGGGACAGACTTTTCCGAGCAGTACTTC.

This clone has a count of ten or more. The chain carries TRBV7-2 and TRBJ1-1; D is ambiguous. The CDR3 extends over 14 amino acids. Germline CDR1 reads SGHTA; CDR2 reads FQGNSA. Trimming stripped 1 base from V and 4 bases from J, with 10 bases between. The CDR3 region is CASSLVGGGTEAFF. CDR3 nucleotides: TGTGCCAGCAGCTTAGTTGGCGGAGGCACTGAAGCTTTCTTT.

The chain employs TRBV11-2 and TRBJ1-4; weak D call: TRBD1 (5 bases). There are 13 residues in the CDR3. CDR1 SGHAT and CDR2 FQNNGV come from the germline V gene. V lost 7 bases and J lost 11, with 17 bases in between. CDR3 nucleotides: TGTGCCAGCATCGGGGGAGGGGAGCGGAAACTGTTTTTT. It encodes CASIGGGERKLFF.

The chain uses TRBV3-1 (or the pseudogene TRBV3-2) and TRBJ2-5, with TRBD2 identical over 12 bases. This CDR3 contains 16 residues. Losses at the gene ends were 4 bases for V and 2 bases for J; bases not matched to a gene: 5. Germline values: CDR1 LGHDT, CDR2 YNNKEL (reference sequence). CDR3 sequence (DNA): TGTGCCAGCAGCCGGTCTAGCGGGGGGGGGCAAGAGACCCAGTACTTC. As protein: CASSRSSGGGQETQYF.

The chain carries TRBV11-1 and TRBJ2-1, with 8 bases identical to TRBD1. This CDR3 region has 15 residues. CDR1 SGHAT and CDR2 FQDESV come from the germline V gene (reference sequence). J was trimmed by 4 bases and V by 5 bases; bases with no gene match: 7. CDR3 sequence: CASSTTGGQYNEQFF. The CDR3 nucleotides are TGTGCCAGCAGCACAACAGGGGGTCAGTACAATGAGCAGTTCTTC.

The rearrangement links TRBV7-9 to TRBJ2-7, with 8 positions matching TRBD1. CDR1 SEHNR and CDR2 FQNEAQ come from the germline V gene (reference sequence). This CDR3 has 18 residues. Trimming cost V 5 bases and J 5 bases; bases outside gene matches: 20. CDR3 in DNA: TGTGCCAGCAGCCCCCACCCGAGAGGACAGGGCAATTTAAACGAGCAGTACTTC. Its translation is CASSPHPRGQGNLNEQYF.

V gene TRBV23-1 combines with J gene TRBJ2-7, with TRBD1 matching over 8 bases. TRBV23-1 is filed as an ORF, its function uncertain. Trimming removed 4 bases from V and 5 bases from J; junction bases left unmatched: 10. The CDR3 sequence is 15 residues long. In nucleotides, the CDR3 is TGCGCCAGCAGTCTGATCAGGACAGGGTACGACGAGCAGTACTTC. Translating gives CASSLIRTGYDEQYF.

The chain employs TRBV28 and TRBJ2-5; 11 bases fit TRBD1. Germline lookup yields CDR1 MDHEN and CDR2 SYDVKM. The CDR3 runs 17 residues. J lost 6 bases, V lost 1 base, and 10 bases had no gene match. The CDR3 DNA follows: TGTGCCAGCAGTTTATTCACTCGGGACAGGGGGGGGCAGACCCAGTACTTC. Encoded protein: CASSLFTRDRGGQTQYF. Together with reference TRBV28 and TRBJ2-5, the CDR3 gives the full variable domain: DVKVTQSSRYLVKRTGEKVFLECVQDMDHENMFWYRQDPGLGLRLIYFSYDVKMKEKGDIPEGYSVSREKKERFSLILESASTNQTSMYLCASSLFTRDRGGQTQYFGPGTRLLVL.